Below, 20 T cell receptor beta chains from the same sample are listed, as sequenced in a study of cytomegalovirus exposure and HLA in healthy donors. The PCR made use of 60 Vbeta and 13 Jbeta primers. Assay: immunoSEQ multiplex PCR; the TCRdb copy retains only in-frame clones and omits some. The sample lists about 180,000 clones; about 80% were seen once. Sequencing used PBMCs. These TCRs come from a man aged 60-69 years in good health and CMV-seronegative.

The gene calls are TRBV28 and TRBJ2-5; D might be TRBD2 (6 bases). CDR1 is MDHEN, CDR2 SYDVKM, per germline. The V end lost 10 bases, the J end lost 0 bases, and 18 bases lay between the germline ends. The CDR3 spans 15 residues. The CDR3 sequence: CAITPTGVYQETQYF. The CDR3 DNA is TGTGCCATTACTCCGACGGGAGTGTACCAAGAGACCCAGTACTTC.

The rearrangement joins TRBV2 to TRBJ2-2, with 8 bases identical to TRBD1. Germline CDR1 and CDR2: SNHLY and FYNNEI. The CDR3 is 15 residues long. With V trimmed by 7 bases and J by 6 bases, 10 bases remained unmatched. The DNA for the CDR3 is TGTGCCAGCACCCTCGGGACAGGCCCCTCCGGGGAGCTGTTTTTT. Its translation is CASTLGTGPSGELFF.

The chain couples TRBV7-9 to TRBJ1-2; TRBD1 matches at 8 bases. The CDR3 covers 15 residues. V gave up 3 bases and J gave up 1 base; unmatched junction bases: 4. Germline lookup yields CDR1 SEHNR and CDR2 FQNEAQ (reference sequence). CDR3 region: CASSLSDRDNYGYTF. The CDR3 DNA is TGTGCCAGCAGCTTGTCGGACAGGGATAACTATGGCTACACCTTC.

This chain uses TRBV5-1 with TRBJ2-3; D possibly corresponds to TRBD1 (6 bases). V dropped 0 bases and J dropped 0 bases, with 8 bases sitting between them. CDR1 and CDR2 (germline): SGHRS, YFSETQ. The CDR3 has 15 residues. The CDR3 nucleotides read TGCGCCAGCAGCTTGGAAGGGGGTAGCACAGATACGCAGTATTTT. Its protein is CASSLEGGSTDTQYF.

J is TRBJ2-3 and V is TRBV9; maybe TRBD2 (7 bases). CDR1 and CDR2 from the germline V gene are SGDLS and YYNGEE. V dropped 0 bases and J dropped 5 bases, with 16 bases sitting between them. This CDR3 has 16 residues. CDR3 DNA sequence: TGTGCCAGCAGCGTAGGTATCGGGGGGACAATAGATACGCAGTATTTT. Amino acids: CASSVGIGGTIDTQYF.

The rearrangement links TRBV7-2 to TRBJ2-4, with 10 bases lining up with TRBD2. There are 19 residues in the CDR3. The V gene end was trimmed by 2 bases and the J gene end by 0 bases; junction bases not matched to a gene: 10. In germline, CDR1 is SGHTA, CDR2 FQGNSA. The CDR3, as DNA: TGTGCCAGCAGCTTAAGGCTAGCGGGAGTTGCCCTAGCCAAAAACATTCAGTACTTC. Its translation: CASSLRLAGVALAKNIQYF.

The chain has TRBV20-1 and TRBJ2-3; D is unclear. The CDR3 has 11 amino acids. Trimming took 5 bases from V and 6 from J, leaving 9 bases between them. The V gene's germline CDR1 is DFQATT and CDR2 SNEGSKA (reference sequence). CDR3 nucleotides: TGCAGTGCTCCTTTTCCTGATACGCAGTATTTT. The encoded protein is CSAPFPDTQYF.

This sequence joins TRBV6-1 and TRBJ1-1; the match to TRBD1 covers 8 bases. The CDR3 is 17 residues long. Germline CDR1 reads MNHNS; CDR2 reads SASEGT. J gave up 0 bases and V 2 bases, and 8 bases lay outside the gene matches. The CDR3, as DNA: TGTGCCAGCAGTGAATTCCCAGGGGGCGGGATGAACACTGAAGCTTTCTTT. It is translated as CASSEFPGGGMNTEAFF.

CDR3 sequence: CSASGQPQHF. CDR3 nucleotides: TGCAGTGCCAGCGGTCAGCCCCAGCATTTT. This sequence joins TRBV20-1 and TRBJ1-5; D is undetermined. Trimming stripped 6 bases from V and 6 bases from J, with 6 bases between. The germline V gene has CDR1 DFQATT and CDR2 SNEGSKA (reference sequence). The CDR3 loop spans 10 amino acids.

The count of this clone is one. The chain has TRBV9 and TRBJ2-3, with 10 bases identical to TRBD2. This CDR3 region has 16 residues. J lost 4 bases, V lost 0 bases, and 5 bases had no gene match. The germline gives CDR1 SGDLS, CDR2 YYNGEE. Here the CDR3 reads CASSVGLAGASDTQYF. CDR3 sequence (DNA): TGTGCCAGCAGCGTAGGTCTAGCGGGGGCCTCAGATACGCAGTATTTT.

The chain joins TRBV5-4 to TRBJ1-1, with a weak D call TRBD1 (6 bases). CDR3 length: 16 residues. The V gene's germline CDR1 is SGHNT and CDR2 YYREEE (reference sequence). Between the trimmed V and J ends, which lost 0 bases and 4 bases, there was a span of 16 bases. The CDR3 bases are TGTGCCAGCAGCTTGGCCGGGGGGGCGCTTATCACTGAAGCTTTCTTT. This codes for CASSLAGGALITEAFF.

V is TRBV5-1 and J is TRBJ1-1, with TRBD1 matching 7 bases. Germline V gene lookup returns CDR1 SGHRS and CDR2 YFSETQ. The CDR3 extends over 13 amino acids. J was trimmed by 7 bases and V by 2 bases; bases with no gene match: 5. The chain's CDR3 is CASSFDRDNEAFF. The CDR3 DNA reads as TGCGCCAGCAGCTTCGACAGGGACAATGAAGCTTTCTTT.

The chain is built from TRBV5-4 and TRBJ2-5; 12 bases line up with TRBD2. V lost 4 bases to trimming and J lost 4 bases; unmatched junction nucleotides: 2. Germline CDR1 reads SGHNT; CDR2 reads YYREEE (reference sequence). CDR3 length: 14 residues. CDR3 loop: CASSRLAGAETQYF. The CDR3 bases are TGTGCCAGCAGCCGACTAGCGGGAGCAGAGACCCAGTACTTC.

In this sample, this clone turned up a few times. The chain uses TRBV5-1 and TRBJ2-7; the match to TRBD1 covers 7 bases. The CDR3 extends over 18 amino acids. J was trimmed by 3 bases and V by 2 bases; bases with no gene match: 17. Germline lookup yields CDR1 SGHRS and CDR2 YFSETQ. CDR3 loop: CASSLQVGRPGTVYEQYF. The CDR3 DNA reads as TGCGCCAGCAGCTTACAGGTCGGTCGTCCCGGGACAGTCTACGAGCAGTACTTC.

Points on this clone: One junction end does not reproduce the germline sequence, and a read error may be involved. This sequence joins TRBV6-8 and TRBJ1-2; D might be TRBD1 (6 bases). The CDR3 length is 16 residues. Per the germline V gene, CDR1 is MNHGY and CDR2 is SAAAGT. CDR3: CASSYRLLQGTYGYPF. In DNA, the CDR3 is TGTGCCAGCAGTTACCGCCTTCTACAGGGCACCTATGGCTACCCCTTC.

The CDR3 is CASSQDSWPNPSYEQYF. The DNA for the CDR3 is TGCGCCAGCAGCCAAGATTCGTGGCCCAATCCCTCCTACGAGCAGTACTTC. This chain joins TRBV4-3 and TRBJ2-7; D ambiguous. Germline V CDR1 and CDR2: LGHNA, YSLEER. Trimming cost V 0 bases and J 0 bases, with 15 bases left between them. The CDR3 contains 17 residues.

This clone was seen a handful of times. CDR3 residues: CASRLDRGKSEQYF. CDR3 DNA: TGTGCCAGCAGACTAGACAGGGGAAAAAGCGAGCAGTACTTC. V and J are TRBV6-1 and TRBJ2-7; 8 bases agree with TRBD1. In germline, CDR1 is MNHNS, CDR2 SASEGT. This CDR3 comprises 14 residues. The V segment lost 6 bases and the J segment 6 bases; nucleotides outside the gene matches: 10.

This sequence joins TRBV5-4 and TRBJ1-5, with a tentative D call TRBD1 (6 bases). Trimming left V 3 bases short and J 7 bases short, with 26 bases between. Looked up from germline, CDR1 is SGHNT and CDR2 is YYREEE (reference sequence). The CDR3 spans 18 residues. The CDR3 loop reads CASSSSALIQGRRQPQHF. The CDR3 region has the DNA TGTGCCAGCAGCTCTTCGGCGCTTATTCAGGGGAGAAGGCAGCCCCAGCATTTT. Drawing the rest from reference TRBV5-4 and TRBJ1-5, the complete variable domain is ETGVTQSPTHLIKTRGQQVTLRCSSQSGHNTVSWYQQALGQGPQFIFQYYREEENGRGNFPPRFSGLQFPNYSSELNVNALELDDSALYLCASSSSALIQGRRQPQHFGDGTRLSIL.

This clone was detected a few times. The chain carries TRBV19 and TRBJ2-7; possible D gene TRBD2, 6 bases. The CDR3 loop spans 13 amino acids. The germline CDR1 and CDR2 sequences are LNHDA and SQIVND (reference sequence). V shed 3 bases and J shed 7 bases, with 13 bases lying between them. In DNA form, the CDR3 reads TGTGCCAGTAGTATGGGGGGATTTGTGGAGCAGTACTTC. Translating gives CASSMGGFVEQYF. Variable domain in full (rest from reference TRBV19 and TRBJ2-7): DGGITQSPKYLFRKEGQNVTLSCEQNLNHDAMYWYRQDPGQGLRLIYYSQIVNDFQKGDIAEGYSVSREKKESFPLTVTSAQKNPTAFYLCASSMGGFVEQYFGPGTRLTVT.

This clone occurred once. The chain uses TRBV28 and TRBJ1-5; 7 nucleotides align to TRBD1. CDR3 size: 15 residues. The V segment lost 2 bases and the J segment 5 bases; nucleotides outside the gene matches: 6. The germline CDR1 and CDR2 sequences are MDHEN and SYDVKM. The CDR3 protein is CASSLRRGPDQPQHF. The CDR3 DNA reads as TGTGCCAGCAGTTTAAGGAGGGGGCCAGATCAGCCCCAGCATTTT.